This paragraph reports one T cell receptor (beta chain). The clone's antigen remains unknown. Within one base of it there is no much larger clone, and no base qualities were kept. This sample was taken from a study of cytomegalovirus exposure and HLA in healthy donors listed by TCRdb under 2017. Concerning the study at large: According to an earlier analysis of 450 to 650 of the donors, about 179 million T cells yielded 90 million to 130 million unique TCR beta sequences and about 300 Gb of sequence data. Alongside the repertoire data, information on donor age, sex, ethnicity and CMV serostatus was compiled. To decide whether each TCR beta V gene segment behaved as functional or pseudogenic, an earlier analysis of nearly 600 of the donors relied on high-throughput TCR beta sequencing. The number of donors typed differed by locus, with about 629-630 for A, B, C, DRB1 and DQB1, roughly 550 for DQA1, 606 for DPA1, and under 490 for DPB1. All discovery cohort repertoires had been generated on a single sequencing platform. About 280 gigabases of sequencing data and tens of millions of unique TCR sequences were included in an early release covering 550 to 800 HLA-typed donors. A handful of DR-DQ haplotypes were treated as single units for association and clustering because of strong linkage in the cohort. To predict cytomegalovirus infection status, the study brought together high-throughput TCR immunosequencing, statistical association of individual TCRs with disease status, and machine learning. Class I and class II HLA loci were covered by the typing at four-digit resolution. Using immunosequencing, the study profiled T cell repertoires from around 670 subjects and related those repertoires to cytomegalovirus serostatus. A separate validation cohort of some 130 different subjects was used in addition to the roughly 670-subject first cohort. A later analysis re-analyzed previously published TCR beta repertoires from several hundred donors and added high-resolution HLA genotyping to study TCR occurrence patterns. The aim of the study was to test whether cataloging public T cell receptors could identify signatures of past pathogen exposure. On average, approximately 250,000 unique TCR beta nucleotide sequences were sequenced per donor among about 400 genotyped donors of the cohort, with about 19% of those sequences being non-productive. Rather than using new phenotypic data, the later analysis identified candidate immune exposures from TCR beta sequences and from how often those sequences occurred across donors. A later genetic analysis used genome-wide SNP genotypes for about three fifths of the 666 donors, treating that subset as a discovery cohort. The genetic ancestry cluster associated with self-reported Caucasian donors included about 84% of the 398 genotyped donors. What the authors observed across the whole study: Presence/absence analyses assumed roughly uniform sequencing depth across donors, an assumption that may not hold. HLA typing was unavailable for some donors at each locus, so association tests used only the typed subset. When HLA alleles, especially DR and DQ, strongly co-occurred, attributing TCR associations to individual alleles was difficult. The 87-base-pair reads could not distinguish some IMGT-functional V segments, including TRBV6-2 and TRBV6-3, so those segments were excluded. In a later analysis, TCR association rates were found to vary across HLA loci, with the most associated TCRs seen for DRB1 alleles and the fewest for HLA-C alleles. The authors suggested that the approach could potentially be extended to other disease states and immunological phenotypes. A total of about 180 TCR beta chains were listed by the study as associated with cytomegalovirus. Only TCR beta chains were sequenced in this cohort, and the absence of alpha or paired-chain data limited detectable features. A later analysis reported that several top co-occurrence clusters appeared linked to parvovirus B19, influenza, CMV and Epstein-Barr virus. While some public TCRs were present in many individuals, most TCR sequences turned up only very rarely across donors. In a later analysis, HLA-associated TCR beta chains were found to be more clonally expanded and to have lower generation probabilities than equally common non-associated chains. Approximately 18 rarely observed V segments, including chromosome 9 orphons, were excluded from the earlier analysis of almost 600 of the donors because counts were too low. In a later analysis, around 17,000 TCR beta sequences were associated with specific HLA alleles at a false discovery rate of 0.05. Linkage disequilibrium might explain the correlated functional status among segregating V segments, but an unknown experimental factor could not be ruled out. Cytomegalovirus status was reported to be diagnosed by the classifier with high specificity and sensitivity in both the original and validation cohorts. CMV serostatus was the only immune exposure information available for the cohort. An earlier analysis of approximately 570 of the donors showed that most TCR beta V segments appeared in productive rearrangements either about 87% or about 30% of the time, which broadly matched IMGT annotations. In vitro tests confirmed that a few of the cytomegalovirus-associated TCR beta chains recognize cytomegalovirus antigens. A further reported finding was that TCR beta sequences accurately predicted the HLA-A and HLA-B alleles for most subjects in the first cohort. In a later genetic analysis, fewer N-insertions in productive TCRs were reported among donors in an Asian-associated ancestry cluster than the approximately 710-donor mean. An association between a missense DCLRE1C variant and V-gene and J-gene trimming of TCR beta chains was found in a later genetic analysis and replicated in an independent cohort. A later analysis found that most CMV-associated TCR beta chains appeared HLA-restricted, with HLA associations seemingly driven largely by CMV exposure. A group of highly shared sequence variants was considered likely to be a technical artifact of the sequencing pipeline.

The cysteine opens and the phenylalanine closes a CDR3 of 14 amino acids. Just the 42-base CDR3 DNA is kept, in frame starting at base 1. Trimming removed 4 bases from V and 2 bases from J; the gene matches leave 4 bases unexplained. Sequences SNHLY (CDR1) and FYNNEI (CDR2) are obtained from the germline V gene. The cohort was made up of several hundred healthy bone marrow donors. At the time of sampling, every cohort member was nominally healthy, though immune exposures that went unrecorded were likely present. The donor tested CMV seronegative, placing the donor among the roughly 340 seronegative members of the cohort. Every donor gave a peripheral blood sample, and the peripheral blood mononuclear cells from that sample were used for TCR beta sequencing. The Qiagen DNeasy Blood Extraction Kit was used to extract genomic DNA from the blood cell samples. Libraries were prepared through the immunoSEQ multiplex PCR assay. For the multiplex PCR, a mixture combining 60 forward primers for TCR Vbeta segments and 13 reverse primers for TCR Jbeta segments was used. The CDR3 region of rearranged TCR beta genes was amplified from genomic DNA by a multiplex PCR assay. The Illumina HiSeq System was used to sequence the amplified TCR beta libraries as 87-base-pair reads. The study's processing was this. In a later analysis, tens of millions of unique TCR beta chains were counted across the approximately 640 repertoires, and roughly 11 million of these chains were shared by at least two donors. Raw reads were error-corrected and collapsed into unique sequences by a nearest-neighbor algorithm in which closely related sequences were merged to remove PCR and sequencing errors. V, D and J gene segments were assigned by aligning CDR3 sequences to IMGT reference sequences. Each retained sequence needed at least a six-nucleotide match to both a V gene segment and a J gene segment. Rearrangements were called productive when the CDR3 lacked stop codons and stayed in frame with V and J; all others were non-productive. CDR3 was defined by IMGT convention, running from the second conserved V-encoded cysteine to the conserved J-encoded phenylalanine. In an earlier analysis of roughly 580 of the donors, sequences lacking an unambiguous match to a single V gene segment were excluded. An earlier analysis of some 610 of the donors called V segments functional above 56.7% productive rearrangements and segregating when the between-donor standard deviation exceeded 5%. A statistical classification framework was built for diagnosing cytomegalovirus status from the catalog of TCR beta chain sequences. A later analysis assigned V and J genes by comparing TCR nucleotide sequences with IMGT/GENE-DB human TR gene sequences. The TCRdist pipeline was used in a later analysis to assign CDR3 sequences and most-parsimonious VDJ recombination scenarios. A later analysis defined each TCR beta chain by its CDR3 amino acid sequence plus V-gene family, and excluded reads lacking a unique V-gene family. A later analysis removed roughly 590 highly shared, low-generation-probability nucleotide sequences to deal with suspected cross-contamination and a sequencing artifact. A later analysis calculated a clonal expansion index for each public chain from normalized within-repertoire ranks of inferred template counts. In a later analysis, generation probabilities were computed using a VDJ recombination model fitted to out-of-frame rearrangements, and the results were checked against IGoR. Hypergeometric tests were used in a later analysis to score TCR-TCR, TCR-HLA and TCR-CMV co-occurrence, with a repertoire-size bias correction applied to the TCR pairs. A later analysis estimated false discovery rates by permuting HLA or CMV assignments 20 times. In a later analysis, co-occurring TCRs were grouped using DBSCAN, with TCRdist sequence similarity added in when clustering inside HLA-allele-positive subsets. Repertoires with fewer than 30,000 or more than 120,000 public chains, plus five repertoires with anomalous nucleotide sharing, were excluded from co-occurrence clustering. In TCRdb, the immuneACCESS table is reduced to in-frame sequences with V and J assigned. These tables do not hold every clone; where another copy was compared, an unresolved V gene accounts for under half, and the others remain unexplained. V, J and clone size reflect that table, while D and trimming were determined from the DNA. The sample table holds some 96,000 clones, of which 64% were seen once. The top ten clones comprise 2.5% to 3.5% of the sample.

The sequence derives from a man in his 60s in good health and CMV-seronegative. The chain is assembled from TRBV2 and TRBJ2-7; the junction holds 8 bases that match TRBD2. Source material: PBMCs. Read as DNA, the sequence is TGTGCCAGCAGTGGACCCGGGAGGGCCTACGAGCAGTACTTC. Protein translation: CASSGPGRAYEQYF.